These T cell receptor beta chains were read from a single sample in a study of tumor and adjacent non-tumor tissue in lung cancer. TCRdb passed the multiplex PCR reads through MiXCR, listing each CDR3 protein once. The table shows around 70,000 distinct CDR3 sequences, with roughly 56% occurring only once. Sequenced input: lung tumor tissue. These receptors came from a man aged 45 to 65 with non-small cell lung cancer. Each CDR3 is given with its conserved first and last residue. D genes are given only for firm matches. Clone size is shown for a subset of rows, as once, few, many or a class of expanded clone.

V gene	clone size	J gene	D gene	CDR3 protein	CDR3 DNA
TRBV12-3/TRBV12-4	NA	TRBJ2-6	NA	CASRIEVNDGANVLTF	TGTGCCAGCAGGATTGAGGTGAACGATGGGGCTAACGTCCTGACTTTC
TRBV24-1	many	TRBJ1-2	NA	CATSDKPGEGYTF	TGTGCCACCAGTGATAAACCGGGGGAGGGCTACACCTTC
TRBV11-2	NA	TRBJ2-4	NA	CASSRIGVAQNIQYF	TGTGCCAGCAGCCGGATAGGGGTGGCCCAAAACATTCAGTACTTC
TRBV28	NA	TRBJ2-7	NA	CVSSRPRSEQYF	TGTGTCAGCAGCCGCCCCCGGAGCGAGCAGTACTTC
TRBV20-1	few	TRBJ2-7	TRBD2	CSARETSGRAFEQYF	TGCAGTGCTAGAGAGACTAGCGGGAGGGCCTTCGAGCAGTACTTC
TRBV6-1	medium-sized	TRBJ1-4	NA	CASSWAAALSEKLFF	TGTGCCAGCAGTTGGGCCGCGGCCTTAAGCGAAAAACTGTTTTTT
TRBV11-2	NA	TRBJ2-2	TRBD2	CASSLVRGARTGELFF	TGTGCCAGCAGTTTAGTGCGGGGGGCAAGAACCGGGGAGCTGTTTTTT
TRBV29-1	NA	TRBJ1-2	NA	CSVFHGYDYIF	TGCAGCGTCTTTCACGGCTATGACTACATCTTC
TRBV7-3	NA	TRBJ2-2	NA	CASNSPRGGTGDLFF	TGTGCCAGCAACTCCCCCAGGGGGGGCACCGGGGACCTGTTTTTT
TRBV14	few	TRBJ2-1	TRBD2	CTSSLLAGASYNERFF	TGTACCAGCAGCCTTTTAGCGGGGGCCTCCTACAATGAGCGGTTCTTC
TRBV29-1	many	TRBJ2-5	TRBD2	CSVRGLAGLETQYF	TGCAGCGTTCGAGGACTAGCGGGGTTAGAGACCCAGTACTTC
TRBV20-1	NA	TRBJ2-3	TRBD2	CSARDRGLAGTDTQYF	TGCAGTGCTAGAGATCGCGGACTAGCGGGTACAGATACGCAGTATTTT
TRBV4-1	NA	TRBJ1-2	TRBD1	CASSQRQGGNRGYTF	TGCGCCAGCAGCCAAAGACAGGGCGGTAACCGTGGCTACACCTTC
TRBV28	NA	TRBJ1-5	TRBD1	CASSWLGQAANQPQHF	TGTGCCAGCAGTTGGCTGGGACAGGCGGCTAATCAGCCCCAGCATTTT
TRBV12-3/TRBV12-4	once	TRBJ1-6	NA	CASSLLSSPFHF	TGTGCTAGCAGCTTACTAAGTTCACCCTTCCACTTT
TRBV29-1	NA	TRBJ2-5	NA	CSVPPGSQRETRYF	TGCAGCGTCCCGCCTGGCAGTCAAAGGGAGACCCGGTACTTC
TRBV29-1	NA	TRBJ2-7	TRBD2	CSVMVGLAGNEQYF	TGCAGCGTCATGGTAGGTCTAGCGGGAAACGAGCAGTACTTC
TRBV28	NA	TRBJ2-7	NA	CVSSLWLASGSHEQYF	TGTGTCAGCAGTTTATGGTTGGCTAGTGGGAGCCACGAGCAGTACTTC
TRBV28	NA	TRBJ1-2	NA	CASSPVAPHYGYTF	TGTGCCAGCAGCCCGGTGGCACCACACTATGGCTATACCTTC
TRBV20-1	NA	TRBJ2-7	TRBD2	CSANHSGRTGEQYF	TGCAGTGCTAATCATAGCGGGAGAACTGGTGAGCAGTACTTC
TRBV7-2	few	TRBJ2-6	NA	CLEAKWGSGANVLTF	TGCCTCGAGGCCAAATGGGGCTCTGGGGCCAATGTCCTGACTTTC
TRBV5-1	NA	TRBJ2-5	NA	CASSFRGPGATQETQYF	TGCGCCAGCAGCTTTAGGGGTCCAGGGGCGACCCAAGAGACCCAGTACTTC
TRBV12-3/TRBV12-4	NA	TRBJ1-1	NA	CTNSYRREMSTEAFF	TGTACCAACAGTTACCGACGGGAGATGAGCACTGAAGCTTTCTTT
TRBV24-1	many	TRBJ2-1	NA	CATSDYDEQFF	TGTGCCACCAGTGATTACGATGAGCAGTTCTTC
TRBV29-1	many	TRBJ2-1	NA	CSVVGGNEQFF	TGCAGCGTGGTGGGTGGGAATGAGCAGTTCTTC
TRBV11-3	NA	TRBJ2-2	TRBD2	CASCLGTSGNTGELFF	TGTGCCAGCTGCCTCGGGACTAGCGGGAATACCGGGGAGCTGTTTTTT
TRBV28	NA	TRBJ2-7	NA	CASSPHGPYEHYF	TGTGCCAGCAGTCCGCACGGCCCCTACGAGCACTACTTC
TRBV13	NA	TRBJ2-7	NA	CASSVGQGSYEQYF	TGTGCCAGCAGCGTGGGACAAGGCAGTTACGAGCAGTACTTC
TRBV10-1	NA	TRBJ2-5	NA	CASSPGTDILIQYF	TGCGCCAGCAGTCCCGGGACGGACATTCTGATCCAGTACTTC